The source of this TCR beta chain is a study of T cells in Graves' hyperthyroidism and ophthalmopathy. CDR1 and CDR2 from the germline V gene are SGDLS and YYNGEE. This CDR3 region has 14 residues. The V and J ends lost 2 bases and 4 bases respectively, with 12 bases between them. There are a few counts of this clonotype. Its antigen is as yet unknown. General study points: Using 13 V-J features, a model discriminated ophthalmopathy from stable hyperthyroidism. The model's output predicted ophthalmopathy at a median of 6.5 months prior to onset. In blood, most of the thyroid clonotypes expanded above 0.001 were also present.

The investigators amplified TCR beta CDR3 regions from RNA transcripts. The HTBI set primed first-round TCR CDR3 RT-PCR. TCRdb re-derived calls from the multiplex PCR reads in MiXCR, one entry per CDR3 protein. The data show some 300,000 distinct CDR3 sequences, 15% to 20% seen once. V and J are TRBV9 and TRBJ1-1; D perhaps matches TRBD1 (6 bases). Sequenced: blood. The receptor comes from a middle-aged man with Graves' ophthalmopathy. The CDR3 coding sequence is TGTGCCAGCAGCGTGGAGCAGGGGCCCACTGAAGCTTTCTTT. This translates into CASSVEQGPTEAFF.